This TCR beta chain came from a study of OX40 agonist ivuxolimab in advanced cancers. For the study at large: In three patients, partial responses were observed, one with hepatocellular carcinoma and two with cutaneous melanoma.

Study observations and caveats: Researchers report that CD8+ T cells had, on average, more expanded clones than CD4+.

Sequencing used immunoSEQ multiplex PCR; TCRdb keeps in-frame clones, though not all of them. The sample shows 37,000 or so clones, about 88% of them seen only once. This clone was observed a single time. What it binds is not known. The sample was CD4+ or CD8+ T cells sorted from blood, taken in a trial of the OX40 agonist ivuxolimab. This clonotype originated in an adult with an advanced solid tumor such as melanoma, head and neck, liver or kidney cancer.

The DNA for the CDR3 is TGCGCCAGCAGCCAGGGAGACTTTAGCAATCAGCCCCAGCATTTT. Translation: CASSQGDFSNQPQHF. The chain recombines TRBV5-1 with TRBJ1-5, with D possibly matching TRBD1 (5 bases). The CDR3 contains 15 residues. Germline V lookup: CDR1 SGHRS, CDR2 YFSETQ. The ends were cut back, 4 bases at V and 0 bases at J, with 11 bases in the middle.